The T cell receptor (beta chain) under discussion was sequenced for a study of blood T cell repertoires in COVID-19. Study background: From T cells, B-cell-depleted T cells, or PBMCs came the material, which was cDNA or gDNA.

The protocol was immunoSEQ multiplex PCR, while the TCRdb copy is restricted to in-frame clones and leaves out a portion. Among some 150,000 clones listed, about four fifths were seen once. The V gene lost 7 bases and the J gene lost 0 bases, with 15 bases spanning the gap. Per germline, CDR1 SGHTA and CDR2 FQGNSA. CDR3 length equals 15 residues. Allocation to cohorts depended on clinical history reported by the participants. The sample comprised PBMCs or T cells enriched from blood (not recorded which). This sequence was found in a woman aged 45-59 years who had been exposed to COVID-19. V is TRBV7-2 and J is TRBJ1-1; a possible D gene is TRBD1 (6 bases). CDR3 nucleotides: TGTGCCAGCATCCTAGGGGGAGGGGTGAACACTGAAGCTTTCTTT. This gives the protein CASILGGGVNTEAFF. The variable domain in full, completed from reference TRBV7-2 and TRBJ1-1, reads GAGVSQSPSNKVTEKGKDVELRCDPISGHTALYWYRQSLGQGLEFLIYFQGNSAPDKSGLPSDRFSAERTGGSVSTLTIQRTQQEDSAVYLCASILGGGVNTEAFFGQGTRLTVV.